The sample holds a few counts of the clone carrying this T cell receptor beta chain. Its target is not known. The data stem from a study of T cell clonality in common variable immunodeficiency. Data came from immunoSEQ multiplex PCR; TCRdb stores just in-frame clones and leaves some out. The sample includes nearly 20,000 clones, none of them occurring once. Study-wide findings and caveats: Reportedly, TCR beta sequences from common variable immunodeficiency showed fewer deletions and N-nucleotide insertions. Authors noted CVID clonality's cause needs subpopulation repertoire sequencing.

Sequenced input: peripheral blood mononuclear cells. This clonotype was sampled from a human donor with common variable immunodeficiency.

The covered CDR3 bases are TGTGCCAGCAGCCCTTCTGGGACAGGGTATTACGGC. Translation: CASSPSGTGYYG. The CDR3, in full, reads CASSPSGTGYYGYTF. The chain carries TRBV7-9 and TRBJ1-2; TRBD1 matches 9 bases. Sequencing ends 3 residues short of the CDR3 end; the germline J gene provides the rest. The CDR3 extends over 15 amino acids. Germline V gene sequence: CDR1 SEHNR, CDR2 FQNEAQ (reference sequence).